This is a list of T cell receptor beta chains from one sample in a study of T cell repertoires in cytomegalovirus infection. One entry per CDR3 protein results from TCRdb running MiXCR on the reads. The table records about 900,000 distinct CDR3 sequences, around a third of them present only once. The antigens these receptors bind are not known. Source: cultured CD8+ T cells from PBMCs, taken from culture after CMV antigen stimulation. The source of these receptors is a human donor in good health (CMV status not recorded). Some clones in this sample may be carry-over from other donors' samples. The CDR3 runs from the conserved cysteine through the conserved F or W. The order of the fields is clone size, J gene, V gene, D gene, CDR3 DNA, CDR3 protein. D genes are given only for firm matches. Size values are once, few and many counts, or a class for expanded clones, and some rows have none.

NA | TRBJ2-5 | TRBV7-9 | TRBD1 | TGTGCCAGCACCAAGGGGGCGGAGACCCAGTACTTC | CASTKGAETQYF
NA | TRBJ1-6 | TRBV5-6 | NA | TGTGCCAGCAGCCCGGGGTCGGAGCCCTATAATTCACCCCTCCACTTT | CASSPGSEPYNSPLHF
NA | TRBJ1-5 | TRBV4-2 | NA | TGTGCCAGCAGCCAAGGGGAGGAGATAAGCAATCAGCCCCAGCATTTT | CASSQGEEISNQPQHF
NA | TRBJ1-6 | TRBV27 | NA | TGTGCCAGCAGTTTATCGAGATATTCACCCCTCCACTTT | CASSLSRYSPLHF
NA | TRBJ2-5 | TRBV6-1 | NA | TGTGCCAGCAATGAGTGGGGGAGTGGAGAGACCCAGTACTTC | CASNEWGSGETQYF
NA | TRBJ2-1 | TRBV3-1 | NA | TGTGCCAGCAGCCAAGATATCCCCGGGTACTCCTACAATGAGCAGTTCTTC | CASSQDIPGYSYNEQFF
NA | TRBJ2-7 | TRBV11-1 | TRBD1 | TGTGCCAGCAGCCGACAGGGATCGGTGAACGAGCAGTACTTC | CASSRQGSVNEQYF
NA | TRBJ1-1 | TRBV19 | TRBD1 | TGTGCCAGTAGTAGGAGGAGTTATCTAGGGACAGGCGTTGGGAACACTGAAGCTTTCTTT | CASSRRSYLGTGVGNTEAFF
few | TRBJ2-5 | TRBV6-1 | NA | TGTGCCAGCGACTCAGGGGGGGTGCAAGAGACCCAGTACTTC | CASDSGGVQETQYF
few | TRBJ1-5 | TRBV4-1 | NA | TGCGCCAGCAGCCAAGTTCCCAGCGGGAATCAGCCCCAGCATTTT | CASSQVPSGNQPQHF
NA | TRBJ1-5 | TRBV7-4 | NA | TGTGCCAGCAGCTTAGGGGACACTGGCAATCAGACCCAGCATTTT | CASSLGDTGNQTQHF
NA | TRBJ2-2 | TRBV15 | NA | TGTGCCACCAATAAGCTTCCAGGGGCGAACACCGGGGAGCTGTTTTTT | CATNKLPGANTGELFF
NA | TRBJ2-7 | TRBV20-1 | NA | TGCAGCCCGTCCCCGATCCTCCTCTTTGGCGAGCAGTACTTC | CSPSPILLFGEQYF
many | TRBJ2-3 | TRBV7-8 | NA | TGTGCCAGCAGCTTGGAACTGATCCTTTGGGGAGATACGCAGTATTTT | CASSLELILWGDTQYF
NA | TRBJ2-5 | TRBV5-1 | NA | TGCGCCAGCAGCTTCACTCCTTTCGGAGAGACCCAGTACTTC | CASSFTPFGETQYF
NA | TRBJ1-2 | TRBV7-9 | NA | TGTGCCAGCAGCCTTGCGGGACAAACTTATGGCTACACCTTC | CASSLAGQTYGYTF
few | TRBJ2-1 | TRBV6-2/TRBV6-3 | TRBD2 | TGTGCCAGTAGTTCTTATATAGCGGGGGGGTTAGATGAGCAGTTCTTC | CASSSYIAGGLDEQFF
NA | TRBJ2-7 | TRBV27 | TRBD1 | TGTGCCAGCAGTGACAGGGGCGAGCAGTACTTC | CASSDRGEQYF
many | TRBJ1-1 | TRBV7-2 | NA | TGTGCCAGCAGCCCACCCAGGGGCCCTTGGGACACTGAAGCTTTCTTT | CASSPPRGPWDTEAFF
few | TRBJ1-2 | TRBV19 | NA | TGTGCCAGTAAGGGCATCACAGGGCCACCCGGCTATGGCTACACCTTC | CASKGITGPPGYGYTF
few | TRBJ2-7 | TRBV12-3/TRBV12-4 | NA | TGTGCCAGCAGTTATGGGCGGGGCGGCGTCTACGAGCAGTACTTC | CASSYGRGGVYEQYF
NA | TRBJ2-1 | TRBV15 | NA | TGTGCCACCAGGTCACAGGGAGGAAATGAGCAGTTCTTC | CATRSQGGNEQFF
few | TRBJ2-3 | TRBV4-1 | NA | TGCGCCAGCAGCCACCTGGGGCTTACCAGCGCCCCAGATACGCAGTATTTT | CASSHLGLTSAPDTQYF
many | TRBJ1-6 | TRBV7-2 | NA | TGTGCCAGCAGCTCCCCAGTTGTTGGGGTCGGGAATTCACCCCTCCACTTT | CASSSPVVGVGNSPLHF
NA | TRBJ2-1 | TRBV9 | NA | TGTGCCAGCACCTTAGGGGGGGGCTCCTACAATGAGCAGTTCTTC | CASTLGGGSYNEQFF
few | TRBJ2-7 | TRBV27 | TRBD2 | TGTGCCAGCAGAGCCTCCGGGACTAGCGGTGCTTCCTACGAGCAGTACTTC | CASRASGTSGASYEQYF
few | TRBJ2-1 | TRBV11-1 | NA | TGTGCCAGCAGCTTCCTCGGGAGGGGGCCCGATGAGCAGTTCTTC | CASSFLGRGPDEQFF
many | TRBJ1-5 | TRBV7-6 | NA | TGTGCCAGCAGCTTAGCGGTGGATCAGCCCCAGCATTTT | CASSLAVDQPQHF
few | TRBJ2-7 | TRBV4-1 | TRBD2 | TGCGCCAGCAGCTTCCGTGGACTAGCTCCTAACGAGCAGTACTTC | CASSFRGLAPNEQYF
few | TRBJ2-2 | TRBV19 | NA | TGTGCCAGTAGTATAGATGCCGCATTGACCGGGGAGCTGTTTTTT | CASSIDAALTGELFF
NA | TRBJ2-1 | TRBV5-1 | TRBD1 | TGCGCCAGCAGCTCCCCCCGGGACAGCGCCTACAATGAGCAGTTCTTC | CASSSPRDSAYNEQFF
many | TRBJ2-4 | TRBV7-8 | NA | TGTGCCAGCAGCTCCCACAGAGGGGGAAACATTCAGTACTTC | CASSSHRGGNIQYF
many | TRBJ2-3 | TRBV7-8 | NA | TGTGCCAGCAGCTTAGGCCGCCGGGCGACAGATACGCAGTATTTT | CASSLGRRATDTQYF
NA | TRBJ2-1 | TRBV10-1 | NA | TGCGCCAGCAGTGAGTCGGGGAGTTACAATGAGCAGTTCTTC | CASSESGSYNEQFF
NA | TRBJ2-1 | TRBV4-1 | NA | TGCGCCAGCAGCCAAGGGCGTGCCATACCCAACAATGAGCAGTTCTTC | CASSQGRAIPNNEQFF
NA | TRBJ2-2 | TRBV28 | TRBD2 | TGTGCCAGCGACAAACTTCCGAAAGCTGGACTAGCGGGGGGGTACGGGGAGCTGTTTTTT | CASDKLPKAGLAGGYGELFF
few | TRBJ2-3 | TRBV20-1 | NA | TGCAGTGCCTTTCTAGGGACAATATCCGATACGCAGTATTTT | CSAFLGTISDTQYF
NA | TRBJ2-1 | TRBV27 | NA | TGTGCCAGCAGCTACGGGGTGAACGATGAGCAGTTCTTC | CASSYGVNDEQFF
few | TRBJ1-2 | TRBV5-4 | TRBD1 | TGTGCCAGCAGCTTAGGTCCGGGACAGGGAAGTAGCAACTATGGCTACACCTTC | CASSLGPGQGSSNYGYTF
few | TRBJ2-7 | TRBV6-6 | TRBD2 | TGTGCCAGCAACCGAGGACTAGCGGGGGCCTACGAGCAGTACTTC | CASNRGLAGAYEQYF
many | TRBJ2-1 | TRBV7-3 | NA | TGTGCCAGCAGCTTAAGGTCGAGCTCCTACAATGAGCAGTTCTTC | CASSLRSSSYNEQFF
NA | TRBJ1-3 | TRBV6-2/TRBV6-3 | NA | TGTGCCAGCAGTCGAACGAGCGTCAGCCGAAACACCATATATTTT | CASSRTSVSRNTIYF
many | TRBJ2-3 | TRBV7-2 | NA | TGTGCCAGCAGCCCAAGGTCGGGGGCAACAGATACGCAGTATTTT | CASSPRSGATDTQYF
NA | TRBJ1-2 | TRBV27 | NA | TGTGCCAGCAGCCGGGGGACGTATGGCTACACCTTC | CASSRGTYGYTF
NA | TRBJ2-7 | TRBV10-3 | NA | TGTGCCATCAGTGGGCCGGACCAGGGTCAATACGAGCAGTACTTC | CAISGPDQGQYEQYF
once | TRBJ2-3 | TRBV27 | TRBD2 | TGTGCCAGCAGTCCTCTAGCGGGGCCTGTCAGTACGCAGTATTTT | CASSPLAGPVSTQYF
NA | TRBJ2-2 | TRBV27 | TRBD1 | TGTGCCACCTCGGACAGGGGCTACACCGGGGAGCTGTTTTTT | CATSDRGYTGELFF
few | TRBJ2-4 | TRBV6-6 | NA | TGTGCCAGCAGTTCCGGGGACCTAGCCAAAAACATTCAGTACTTC | CASSSGDLAKNIQYF
once | TRBJ2-1 | TRBV7-8 | NA | TGTGTCAGCAGTGAGGGGCTGGAGGAGCAGTTCTTC | CVSSEGLEEQFF
NA | TRBJ2-7 | TRBV6-1 | TRBD2 | TGTGCCAGCAGCCCTCCGGGGGGGGGGATCCCCTACGAGCAGTACTTC | CASSPPGGGIPYEQYF